This T cell receptor beta chain was sequenced for a study of T cell responses to AZD1222 COVID-19 vaccine. Study conclusions and caveats: Recipients of AZD1222 seropositive at baseline numbered only 6 or 7. The peak T cell response came first, and repertoires were sampled only after it. Following two doses of AZD1222, Spike-specific TCR breadth and depth rose. Clonal diversity was possibly underestimated; the donors were predominantly white British and more often female.

Clones were read by immunoSEQ multiplex PCR, and TCRdb kept only the in-frame ones, dropping some. Altogether 150,000 to 180,000 clones are present, roughly 90% being singletons, with the ten largest covering 18%. Details on this clone: The antigen remains undetermined.

CDR1 is SNHLY and CDR2 is FYNNEI in the germline V gene. The V end was cut by 8 bases, the J end by 10 bases, with 8 bases between. This CDR3 is built from 9 residues. The sequence was collected from an adult in good health. The gene calls are TRBV2 and TRBJ1-2; D is unresolved. The sequencing here drew on peripheral blood, taken on day 0 of AZD1222 vaccination. CDR3: CASLPLYTF. The DNA for the CDR3 is TGTGCCAGCCTCCCGCTCTACACCTTC.